These T cell receptor beta chains were read from a single sample in a study of T cell changes during pregnancy in multiple sclerosis. The assay was immunoSEQ multiplex PCR, and TCRdb's table has in-frame clones only and misses some. The table records about 60,000 clones, about nine tenths of them present only once. The sample was CD4+ T cells from peripheral blood mononuclear cells, taken in the first trimester of pregnancy. These receptors all stem from a female donor with multiple sclerosis, enrolled in a pregnancy study. The CDR3 runs from the conserved cysteine through the conserved F or W. The D gene is left open where the match is weak. Rows may omit the clone size; those that give it use once, few, many or a size class.

TRBV15,TRBJ1-3,once,NA,TGTGCCACCAGCAGAACCTCGGCTGGAAACACCATATATTTT,CATSRTSAGNTIYF
TRBV18,TRBJ1-5,NA,NA,TGTGCCAGCTCACCCTCGGCAGGCAAGCCCCAGCATTTT,CASSPSAGKPQHF
TRBV4-3,TRBJ2-7,once,NA,TGCGCCAGCAGCTCCCGACAGAATCCTCCCTACGAGCAGTACTTC,CASSSRQNPPYEQYF
TRBV19,TRBJ1-1,NA,NA,TGTGCCAGTAGTTTCGCCGGGGGCACTGAAGCTTTCTTT,CASSFAGGTEAFF
TRBV19,TRBJ2-3,NA,TRBD2,TGTGCCAGCGGGACTAGCGCTTGGGGCACAGATACGCAGTATTTT,CASGTSAWGTDTQYF
TRBV7-2,TRBJ2-3,NA,NA,TGTGCCAGCAGCATATACAGGCTTAGCACAGATACGCAGTATTTT,CASSIYRLSTDTQYF
TRBV5-6,TRBJ2-3,NA,TRBD2,TGTGCCAGCAGCCCACAAGCGGGGCCGACGCAGTATTTT,CASSPQAGPTQYF
TRBV4-1,TRBJ1-5,once,TRBD1,TGCGCCAGCAGCCAAGATCGGGGACAGGGTGGCAATCAGCCCCAGCATTTT,CASSQDRGQGGNQPQHF
TRBV7-2,TRBJ2-5,NA,NA,TGTGCCAGCAGCCCCAGGTGGGCCAGGAACCAAGAGACCCAGTACTTC,CASSPRWARNQETQYF
TRBV4-2,TRBJ2-3,NA,NA,TGTGCCAGCAGCCAAGATGTCAGGGTTGACCCAGATACGCAGTATTTT,CASSQDVRVDPDTQYF
TRBV5-4,TRBJ2-5,NA,NA,TGTGCCAGCAGCCTACAGTCAGAGACCCAGTACTTC,CASSLQSETQYF
TRBV20-1,TRBJ1-4,once,NA,TGCAGTGCTAGCTCAGGGGAAAAACTGTTTTTT,CSASSGEKLFF
TRBV20-1,TRBJ1-1,NA,NA,TGCAGTGCTAGAGATCTTGACACGGCTTTCTTT,CSARDLDTAFF
TRBV11-2,TRBJ2-2,NA,NA,TGTGCCAGCAGCCCAGGGAGGTTGAACACCGGGGAGCTGTTTTTT,CASSPGRLNTGELFF
TRBV5-5,TRBJ1-1,NA,TRBD1,TGTGCCAGCAGCTCCGGGACAGCAACATACACTGAAGCTTTCTTT,CASSSGTATYTEAFF
TRBV15,TRBJ1-3,NA,NA,TGTGCCACCAGCAGAGAATACTTGGGGAGCTCTGGAAACACCATATATTTT,CATSREYLGSSGNTIYF
TRBV2,TRBJ2-1,NA,TRBD2,TGTGCCAGCAGGGGCCTAGCGGGGGGGCGCTACAATGAGCAGTTCTTC,CASRGLAGGRYNEQFF
TRBV27,TRBJ2-7,NA,NA,TGTGCCAGCGCCTCCGGGGGAGCCTACGAGCAGTACTTC,CASASGGAYEQYF
TRBV19,TRBJ1-5,NA,TRBD1,TGTGCCAGTAGTGAGGACAGGGGATTCGGTCAGCCCCAGCATTTT,CASSEDRGFGQPQHF
TRBV9,TRBJ2-2,NA,NA,TGTGCCAGCAGCGTACCAGTGGCGAACACCGGGGAGCTGTTTTTT,CASSVPVANTGELFF
TRBV7-9,TRBJ1-6,NA,NA,TGTGCCAGCAGCTTAGGTTCCGGGGTTGGTTCACCCCTCCACTTT,CASSLGSGVGSPLHF
TRBV19,TRBJ2-2,NA,TRBD2,TGTGCCAGTAGAGGCAAAGCGGGGGCGAACACCGGGGAGCTGTTTTTT,CASRGKAGANTGELFF
TRBV19,TRBJ1-2,NA,NA,TGTGCCAGTAGTACGCGCGCCTATGGCTACACCTTC,CASSTRAYGYTF
TRBV4-2,TRBJ2-3,NA,TRBD2,TGTGCCAGCAGCCAAGATGCGGGGGGGAGCACAGATACGCAGTATTTT,CASSQDAGGSTDTQYF
TRBV29-1,TRBJ1-2,NA,NA,TGCAGCGTTGAAAGGGGAATTAAGAATGGCTACACCTTC,CSVERGIKNGYTF
TRBV5-1,TRBJ1-2,NA,TRBD1,TGCGCCAGCAGCTTGGTGACAGGGGGTGTGGGCTATGGCTACACCTTC,CASSLVTGGVGYGYTF
TRBV19,TRBJ2-3,NA,NA,TGTGCCAGTAGTGCGGGACTCCACACAGATACGCAGTATTTT,CASSAGLHTDTQYF
TRBV7-2,TRBJ1-2,NA,NA,TGTGCCAGCAGCTTAGATGTTGCGGAGAATGGCTACACCTTC,CASSLDVAENGYTF
TRBV5-8,TRBJ1-4,NA,NA,TGTGCCAGCAGCTTGAATCGGGGTTACAGTACTAATGAAAAACTGTTTTTT,CASSLNRGYSTNEKLFF
TRBV7-2,TRBJ1-5,NA,NA,TGTGCCAGCAGCTTAATAGGGGATCAGCCCCAGCATTTT,CASSLIGDQPQHF
TRBV11-1,TRBJ2-7,NA,TRBD2,TGTGCCAGCAGCTTGGGACTAGCGGGGCACGAGCAGTACTTC,CASSLGLAGHEQYF
TRBV15,TRBJ2-7,NA,NA,TGTGCCACCAGCAGCGGTACAGGCTCCTACGAGCAGTACTTC,CATSSGTGSYEQYF
TRBV7-2,TRBJ1-5,medium-sized,NA,TGTGCCAGCAGCTCGGACAGAGATCAGCCCCAGCATTTT,CASSSDRDQPQHF
TRBV4-1,TRBJ2-3,NA,NA,TGCGCCAGCAGCCACGCCATGCACGGGGGCACAGATACGCAGTATTTT,CASSHAMHGGTDTQYF
TRBV4-3,TRBJ1-2,NA,NA,TGCGCCAGCAGCCAGACAGATCTAGGCTACACCTTC,CASSQTDLGYTF
TRBV11-3,TRBJ2-1,NA,NA,TGTGCCAGCAGCTTAGAGGGGGGCTCCTACAATGAGCAGTTCTTC,CASSLEGGSYNEQFF
TRBV11-1,TRBJ1-4,NA,NA,TGTGCCAGCAGCTTAGGGCCCGTTCTGAATGAAAAACTGTTTTTT,CASSLGPVLNEKLFF
TRBV11-2,TRBJ1-3,once,TRBD1,TGTGCCAGCAGCTTAGGAAGAGGGGGACAGGGGCCGGAGTGGAACACCATATATTTT,CASSLGRGGQGPEWNTIYF
TRBV19,TRBJ2-6,NA,TRBD1,TGTGCCAGTAGTCCCGGGACAGCCGGGGCCAACGTCCTGACTTTC,CASSPGTAGANVLTF
TRBV27,TRBJ1-5,NA,NA,TGTGCCAGCAGCCCGCAGGGTCGCAATCAGCCCCAGCATTTT,CASSPQGRNQPQHF
TRBV10-3,TRBJ1-3,NA,TRBD1,TGTGCCGCACAGGGGAGCTCTGGAAACACCATATATTTT,CAAQGSSGNTIYF
TRBV7-3,TRBJ2-3,few,NA,TGTGCCAGCAGCCGAGAAAGGGGGAGCACAGATACGCAGTATTTT,CASSRERGSTDTQYF
TRBV25-1,TRBJ2-5,NA,NA,TGTGCCAGCAGTGATAGGGCTCCCGGGGTGACCCAGTACTTC,CASSDRAPGVTQYF